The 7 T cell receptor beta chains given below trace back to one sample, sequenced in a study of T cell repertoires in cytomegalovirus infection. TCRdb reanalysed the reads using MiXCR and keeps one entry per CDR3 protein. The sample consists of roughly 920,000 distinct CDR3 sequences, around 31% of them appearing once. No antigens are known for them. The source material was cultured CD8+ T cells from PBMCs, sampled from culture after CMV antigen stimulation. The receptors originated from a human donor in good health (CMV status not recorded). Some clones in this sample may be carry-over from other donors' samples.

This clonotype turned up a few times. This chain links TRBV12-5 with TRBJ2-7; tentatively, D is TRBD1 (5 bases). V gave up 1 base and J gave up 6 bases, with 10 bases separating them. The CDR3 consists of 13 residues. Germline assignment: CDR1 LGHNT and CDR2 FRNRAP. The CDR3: CASGLGQSPEQYF. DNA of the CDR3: TGTGCTAGTGGTTTGGGACAGTCCCCCGAGCAGTACTTC.

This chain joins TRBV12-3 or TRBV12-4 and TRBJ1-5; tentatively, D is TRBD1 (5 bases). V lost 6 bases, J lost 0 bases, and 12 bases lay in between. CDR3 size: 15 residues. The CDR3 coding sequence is TGTGCCAGCAGGGGGGTGGGGGGTAGCAATCAGCCCCAGCATTTT. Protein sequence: CASRGVGGSNQPQHF.

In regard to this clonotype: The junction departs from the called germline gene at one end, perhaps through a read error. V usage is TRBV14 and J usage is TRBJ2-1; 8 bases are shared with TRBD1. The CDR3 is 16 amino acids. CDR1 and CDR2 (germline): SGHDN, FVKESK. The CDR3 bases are TGTGCCATCAGCCACCCCGGACAGGGCCTTTACAATGAGCAGTTCTTC. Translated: CAISHPGQGLYNEQFF.

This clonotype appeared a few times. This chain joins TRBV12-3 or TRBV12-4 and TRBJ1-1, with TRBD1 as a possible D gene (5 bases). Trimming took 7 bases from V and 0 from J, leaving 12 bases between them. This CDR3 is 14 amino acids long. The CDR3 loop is CASNSGQLNTEAFF. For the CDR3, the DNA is TGTGCCAGCAACTCCGGACAACTGAACACTGAAGCTTTCTTT.

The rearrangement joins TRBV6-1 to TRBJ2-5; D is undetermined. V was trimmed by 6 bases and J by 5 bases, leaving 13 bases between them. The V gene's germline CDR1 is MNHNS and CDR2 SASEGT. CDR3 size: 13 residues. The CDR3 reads CASSDPLMETQYF. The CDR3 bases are TGTGCCAGCAGCGACCCGCTGATGGAGACCCAGTACTTC.

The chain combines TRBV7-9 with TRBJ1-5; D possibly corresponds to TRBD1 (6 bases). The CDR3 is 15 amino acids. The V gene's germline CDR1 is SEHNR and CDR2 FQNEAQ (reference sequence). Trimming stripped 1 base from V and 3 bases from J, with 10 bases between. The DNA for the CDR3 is TGTGCCAGCAGCTTAGAGGGGGGGGACAATCAGCCCCAGCATTTT. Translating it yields CASSLEGGDNQPQHF.

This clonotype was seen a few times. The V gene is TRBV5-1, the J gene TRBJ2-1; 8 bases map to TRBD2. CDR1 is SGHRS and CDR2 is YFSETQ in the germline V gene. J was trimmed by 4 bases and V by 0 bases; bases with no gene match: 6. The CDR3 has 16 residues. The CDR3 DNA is TGCGCCAGCAGCTTGGCCGGGGGGGGCCAATACAATGAGCAGTTCTTC. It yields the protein CASSLAGGGQYNEQFF.